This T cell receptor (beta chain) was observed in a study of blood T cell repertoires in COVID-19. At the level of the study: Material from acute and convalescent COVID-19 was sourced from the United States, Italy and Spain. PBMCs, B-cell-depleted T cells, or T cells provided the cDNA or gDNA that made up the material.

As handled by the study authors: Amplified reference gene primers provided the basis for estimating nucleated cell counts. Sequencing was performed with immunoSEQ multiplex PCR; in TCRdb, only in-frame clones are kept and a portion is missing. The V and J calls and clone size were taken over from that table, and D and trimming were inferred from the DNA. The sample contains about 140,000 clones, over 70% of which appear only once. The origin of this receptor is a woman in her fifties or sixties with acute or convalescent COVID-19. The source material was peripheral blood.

This chain's CDR3 is CASSLGGRGQPQHF. The DNA of the CDR3 is TGTGCCAGCAGCCTCGGCGGCCGGGGACAGCCCCAGCATTTT. The chain joins TRBV27 to TRBJ1-5; D unclear. Germline loops: CDR1 MNHEY, CDR2 SMNVEV (reference sequence). Trimming stripped 6 bases from V and 7 bases from J, with 16 bases between. There are 14 residues in the CDR3.